What follows are 21 T cell receptor beta chains derived from one specimen sequenced in a study of CD8 T cells in ankylosing spondylitis. TCRdb processed the 5' RACE reads anew with MiXCR; each CDR3 protein has one entry. The sample has some 38,000 distinct CDR3 sequences, about a tenth seen once. The sample comprised blood, either unsorted or a sorted T cell fraction (not recorded which). These receptors originate from a male donor with ankylosing spondylitis or in good health (not recorded which).

The chain couples TRBV7-6 to TRBJ2-4; D gene ambiguous. Germline assignment: CDR1 SGHVS and CDR2 FNYEAQ. This CDR3 has 13 residues. Trimming left V 1 base short and J 6 bases short, with 7 bases between. This CDR3 reads CASSLGFGNIQYF. The CDR3 DNA sequence: TGTGCCAGCAGCTTAGGTTTTGGAAACATTCAGTACTTC.

Ten or more counts support this clonotype. V gene TRBV4-1 combines with J gene TRBJ1-1; D not certain. V lost 3 bases, J lost 2 bases, and 13 bases lay in between. CDR1 and CDR2 (germline): MGHRA, YSYEKL. The CDR3 contains 15 residues. The CDR3 DNA sequence: TGCGCCAGCAGCCAGACCTCGGGAGGAAACACTGAAGCTTTCTTT. Protein product: CASSQTSGGNTEAFF.

This clonotype was seen ten or more times. The genes are TRBV5-4 and TRBJ2-2, with a weak D call TRBD1 (5 bases). Germline-derived CDR1 and CDR2 are SGHNT and YYREEE (reference sequence). The V end was cut by 1 base, the J end by 6 bases, with 16 bases between. The CDR3 is made up of 16 amino acids. The CDR3 bases are TGTGCCAGCAGCTTGAGGGGAAAGAGTGGGTCCGGGGAGCTGTTTTTT. Translation gives CASSLRGKSGSGELFF.

This clonotype was detected ten times or more. V usage is TRBV18 and J usage is TRBJ2-7, with 10 bases matching TRBD1. The J segment lost 6 bases and the V segment lost 3 bases, leaving 5 bases of the junction unmatched. CDR1 is KGHSH, CDR2 LQKENI, per germline. CDR3 length: 14 residues. The CDR3 DNA reads as TGTGCCAGCTCACCGGGACAGGGGAGGGGCGAGCAGTACTTC. Protein sequence: CASSPGQGRGEQYF.

V usage is TRBV6-5 and J usage is TRBJ2-7, with D perhaps matching TRBD1 (5 bases). The CDR3 spans 16 residues. Germline assignment: CDR1 MNHEY and CDR2 SVGAGI. The V end lost 2 bases, the J end lost 2 bases, and 16 bases lay between the germline ends. In DNA, the CDR3 is TGTGCCAGCAGTTACGGGGCCGCTAGGTCAGCCTACGAGCAGTACTTC. Its translation: CASSYGAARSAYEQYF.

This clonotype was counted at least ten times. The chain uses TRBV29-1 and TRBJ2-2; D remains ambiguous. CDR1 SQVTM and CDR2 ANQGSEA come from the germline V gene. The CDR3 is made up of 13 amino acids. Trimming took 4 bases from V and 4 from J, leaving 10 bases between them. The CDR3 protein is CSVAKVVTGELFF. CDR3 in DNA: TGCAGCGTTGCTAAAGTTGTCACCGGGGAGCTGTTTTTT.

This clonotype was counted at least ten times. The V and J genes are TRBV12-5 and TRBJ2-7, with D perhaps assigned TRBD1 or TRBD2 (6 bases each). Germline assignment: CDR1 LGHNT and CDR2 FRNRAP. The CDR3 covers 15 residues. The V and J ends lost 2 bases and 2 bases respectively, with 13 bases between them. The CDR3 region has the DNA TGTGCTAGTGGTTTGATCGGGGGCGAGGCCTACGAGCAGTACTTC. This codes for CASGLIGGEAYEQYF.

The V and J genes are TRBV21-1 and TRBJ2-7. TRBV21-1 is a pseudogene. CDR3 length: 14 amino acids. CDR3 amino acids: CASSKVYNSYEQYF. CDR3 bases: TGTGCCAGCAGCAAAGTATACAACTCCTACGAGCAGTACTTC.

This clonotype has a count of ten or more. V usage is TRBV12-3 or TRBV12-4 and J usage is TRBJ2-7; a possible D gene is TRBD2 (6 bases). The CDR3 is 14 amino acids. V was pared by 6 bases and J by 0 bases, with 12 bases between. CDR3 protein: CASSLERASYEQYF. In nucleotides, the CDR3 is TGTGCCAGCAGCCTCGAGCGGGCCTCCTACGAGCAGTACTTC.

This clonotype was detected only a few times. The chain combines TRBV5-4 with TRBJ2-5; D remains unclear. V lost 0 bases, J lost 1 base, and 7 bases lay in between. The CDR3 contains 14 residues. Germline assignment: CDR1 SGHNT and CDR2 YYREEE (reference sequence). The DNA for the CDR3 is TGTGCCAGCAGCTTGGGCGCAACCCAAGAGACCCAGTACTTC. It yields the protein CASSLGATQETQYF.

In this sample, this clonotype turned up a few times. The J gene is TRBJ2-6, the V gene TRBV4-3; tentative D call: TRBD2 (5 bases). The V gene's germline CDR1 is LGHNA and CDR2 YSLEER. Deletions cut 3 bases from V and 0 bases from J, with 15 bases between. The CDR3 extends over 18 amino acids. CDR3 bases: TGCGCCAGCAGCCAGGAGGCCGGCCGCTACTCTGGGGCCAACGTCCTGACTTTC. This codes for CASSQEAGRYSGANVLTF.

This clonotype was seen ten or more times. This rearrangement joins TRBV12-3 or TRBV12-4 to TRBJ2-7, with TRBD2 identical over 9 bases. Trimming took 1 base from V and 4 from J; bases not matched to a gene: 5. The CDR3 extends over 15 amino acids. This chain's CDR3 is CASSLEGSGRYEQYF. The CDR3 DNA sequence: TGTGCCAGCAGTTTAGAGGGTAGCGGGAGATACGAGCAGTACTTC.

There are many counts of this clonotype. Sequence at one end of the junction differs from germline and may be a read error. J is TRBJ2-5 and V is TRBV20-1, with D perhaps assigned TRBD1 or TRBD2 (5 bases each). There are 9 residues in the CDR3. Germline lookup yields CDR1 DFQATT and CDR2 SNEGSKA (reference sequence). The DNA for the CDR3 is TGCAGTGCTATAGCCGGGACGGACTTC. Translating gives CSAIAGTDF.

In this sample, this clonotype turned up many times. The chain carries TRBV9 and TRBJ2-3; 9 bases match TRBD2. J was trimmed by 6 bases and V by 4 bases; bases with no gene match: 12. Germline-derived CDR1 and CDR2 are SGDLS and YYNGEE. The CDR3 runs to 16 residues. This CDR3 is CASSFQGLASGDTQYF. The CDR3, as DNA: TGTGCCAGCAGCTTTCAGGGACTAGCTTCAGGGGATACGCAGTATTTT.

This clonotype appeared many times. This rearrangement joins TRBV30 to TRBJ2-7; TRBD2 matches 7 bases. The ends lost 0 bases at V and 9 bases at J; junction bases unmatched: 5. Germline V gene lookup returns CDR1 GTSNPN and CDR2 SVGIG (reference sequence). This CDR3 is built from 12 residues. The CDR3 region is CAWSVRGRGQYF. The CDR3 nucleotides are TGTGCCTGGAGTGTACGCGGGAGAGGGCAGTACTTC. Full variable domain (missing parts from reference TRBV30 and TRBJ2-7): SQTIHQWPATLVQPVGSPLSLECTVEGTSNPNLYWYRQAAGRGLQLLFYSVGIGQISSEVPQNLSASRPQDRQFILSSKKLLLSDSGFYLCAWSVRGRGQYFGPGTRLTVT.

This clonotype was counted ten times or more. The gene calls are TRBV20-1 and TRBJ2-4, with 12 bases identical to TRBD2. Per germline, CDR1 DFQATT and CDR2 SNEGSKA (reference sequence). The length of the CDR3 is 19 residues. V dropped 0 bases and J dropped 0; count of bases not matched to a gene: 9. CDR3: CSARDRLAGGPGAKNIQYF. The CDR3 DNA sequence: TGCAGTGCTAGAGATAGGCTAGCGGGAGGGCCAGGAGCCAAAAACATTCAGTACTTC.

The gene calls are TRBV7-9 and TRBJ2-5; 10 nucleotides agree with TRBD1. V trimming: 3 bases; J trimming: 3 bases; junction bases outside the gene matches: 4. Germline V gene sequence: CDR1 SEHNR, CDR2 FQNEAQ (reference sequence). The CDR3 covers 15 residues. CDR3 coding DNA: TGTGCCAGCAGCTTCGGGACAGGGGTGGAAGAGACCCAGTACTTC. It is translated as CASSFGTGVEETQYF.

With regard to this clonotype: A read error is possible here, since a much larger clone lies one base away. The chain combines TRBV5-4 with TRBJ2-5; the match to TRBD2 covers 12 bases. CDR1 is SGHNT and CDR2 is YYREEE in the germline V gene (reference sequence). V trimming: 4 bases; J trimming: 9 bases; junction bases outside the gene matches: 10. CDR3 length: 15 amino acids. This chain's CDR3 is CASSTGLAGQESQYF. CDR3 DNA sequence: TGTGCCAGCAGCACCGGACTAGCGGGACAGGAGTCCCAGTACTTC.

At least ten counts were recorded for this clonotype. J is TRBJ2-1 and V is TRBV28; 8 bases agree with TRBD2. Germline CDR1 is MDHEN and CDR2 is SYDVKM. The CDR3 loop spans 15 amino acids. V lost 5 bases, J lost 6 bases, and 9 bases stayed unmatched. CDR3 sequence (DNA): TGTGCCAGCAGTCCAGGAGCGGGAGACGTCAATGAGCAGTTCTTC. This gives the protein CASSPGAGDVNEQFF. Combining the CDR3 with reference TRBV28 and TRBJ2-1 gives the whole variable domain DVKVTQSSRYLVKRTGEKVFLECVQDMDHENMFWYRQDPGLGLRLIYFSYDVKMKEKGDIPEGYSVSREKKERFSLILESASTNQTSMYLCASSPGAGDVNEQFFGPGTRLTVL.

This clonotype qualifies as medium-sized (0.01 to 0.1%). The V and J genes are TRBV29-1 and TRBJ1-1; D ambiguous. CDR3 length equals 14 residues. Germline V CDR1 and CDR2: SQVTM, ANQGSEA. The ends were cut back, 5 bases at V and 1 base at J, with 14 bases in the middle. CDR3 DNA sequence: TGCAGCGTTCGGCTACGGTCAGGGAACACTGAAGCTTTCTTT. Encoded protein: CSVRLRSGNTEAFF. The full variable domain, rest sourced from reference TRBV29-1 and TRBJ1-1, is SAVISQKPSRDICQRGTSLTIQCQVDSQVTMMFWYRQQPGQSLTLIATANQGSEATYESGFVIDKFPISRPNLTFSTLTVSNMSPEDSSIYLCSVRLRSGNTEAFFGQGTRLTVV.

This clonotype was seen ten or more times. The gene calls are TRBV6-6 and TRBJ1-4; D not resolved. The germline gives CDR1 MNHNY, CDR2 SVGAGI (reference sequence). V was cut by 4 bases and J by 6 bases, with 3 bases left in between. The CDR3 is 11 amino acids. Written as DNA, the CDR3 is TGTGCCAGCAGTTCACATGAAAAACTGTTTTTT. Translating it yields CASSSHEKLFF.